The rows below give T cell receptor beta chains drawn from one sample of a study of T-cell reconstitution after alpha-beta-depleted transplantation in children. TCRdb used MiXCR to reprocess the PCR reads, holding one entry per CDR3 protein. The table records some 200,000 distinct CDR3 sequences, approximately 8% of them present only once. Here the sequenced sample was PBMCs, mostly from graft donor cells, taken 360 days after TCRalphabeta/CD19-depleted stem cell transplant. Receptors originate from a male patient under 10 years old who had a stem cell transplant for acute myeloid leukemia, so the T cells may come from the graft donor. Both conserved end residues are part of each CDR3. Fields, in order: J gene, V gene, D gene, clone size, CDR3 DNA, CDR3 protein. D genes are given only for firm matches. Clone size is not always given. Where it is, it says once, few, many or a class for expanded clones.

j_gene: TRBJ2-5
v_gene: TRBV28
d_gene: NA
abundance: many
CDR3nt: TGTGCCAGCAGTTTCTTAGGGGCCCGAGAGACCCAGTACTTC
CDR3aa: CASSFLGARETQYF

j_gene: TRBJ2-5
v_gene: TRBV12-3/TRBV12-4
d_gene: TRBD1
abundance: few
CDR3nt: TGTGCCAGCAGTACGGACAGGGCCCTAGGGACCCAGTACTTC
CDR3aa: CASSTDRALGTQYF

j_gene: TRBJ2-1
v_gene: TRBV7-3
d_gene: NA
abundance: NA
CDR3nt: TGTGCCAGCAGTCCGACTAGGACCTCCGAGCAGTTCTTC
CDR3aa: CASSPTRTSEQFF

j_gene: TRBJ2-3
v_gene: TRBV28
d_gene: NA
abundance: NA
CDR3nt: TGTGCCAGCAGTTTTCATTTACCGGGGACCGTCCCCACAGATACGCAGTATTTT
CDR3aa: CASSFHLPGTVPTDTQYF

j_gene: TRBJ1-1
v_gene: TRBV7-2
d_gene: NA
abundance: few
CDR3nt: TGTGCCAGCAGCCGATACGGGGGCGACACTGAAGCTTTCTTT
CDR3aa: CASSRYGGDTEAFF

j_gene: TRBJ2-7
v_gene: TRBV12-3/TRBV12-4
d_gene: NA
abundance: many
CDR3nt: TGTGCCAGCAGCCAACAAGGGACCTACGAGCAGTACTTC
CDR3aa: CASSQQGTYEQYF

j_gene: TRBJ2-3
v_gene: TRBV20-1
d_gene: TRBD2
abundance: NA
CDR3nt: TGCAGTGCTAGAGATATAGTGCGGGGGGGTCCAGATACGCAGTATTTT
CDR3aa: CSARDIVRGGPDTQYF

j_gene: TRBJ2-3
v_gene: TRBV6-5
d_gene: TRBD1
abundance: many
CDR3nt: TGTGCCAGCAGTTACTCCGGGACAGGCACAGATACGCAGTATTTT
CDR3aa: CASSYSGTGTDTQYF

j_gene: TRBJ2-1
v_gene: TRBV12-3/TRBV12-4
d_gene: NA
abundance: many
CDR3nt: TGTGCCAGCAGTATCCCAGGGGAAAATGAGCAGTTCTTC
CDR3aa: CASSIPGENEQFF

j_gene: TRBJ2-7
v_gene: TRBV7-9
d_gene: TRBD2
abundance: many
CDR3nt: TGTGCCAGCAGCTTAGTCGGACTAGCGGGAGGAGGCGAGCAGTACTTC
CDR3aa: CASSLVGLAGGGEQYF

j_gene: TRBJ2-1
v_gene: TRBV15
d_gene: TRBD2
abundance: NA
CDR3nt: TGTGCCACCAGCAGAGAGGGGACTAGTTCCTACAATGAGCAGTTCTTC
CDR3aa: CATSREGTSSYNEQFF

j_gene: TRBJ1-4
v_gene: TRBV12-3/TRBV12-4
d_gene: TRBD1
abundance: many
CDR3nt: TGTGCCAGCAGCCAACAGGGGGCAACGGAAAAACTGTTTTTT
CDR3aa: CASSQQGATEKLFF

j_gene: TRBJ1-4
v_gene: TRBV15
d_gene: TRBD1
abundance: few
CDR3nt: TGTGCCACCAGCGTCGACCTACAGGGGTGGGATGAAAAACTGTTTTTT
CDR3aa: CATSVDLQGWDEKLFF

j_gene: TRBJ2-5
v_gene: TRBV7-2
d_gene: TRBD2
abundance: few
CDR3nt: TGTGCCAGCAGCGTTTCTAGCGGTCAAGAGACCCAGTACTTC
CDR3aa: CASSVSSGQETQYF

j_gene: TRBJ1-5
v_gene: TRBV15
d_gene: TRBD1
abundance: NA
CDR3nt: TGTGCCACCAGCAGACGTCCCGGGACAGGGCCGGGCAATCAGCCCCAGCATTTT
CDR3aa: CATSRRPGTGPGNQPQHF

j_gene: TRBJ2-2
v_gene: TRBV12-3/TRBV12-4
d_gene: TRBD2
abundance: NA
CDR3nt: TGTGCCAGCAGTTTACGACTAGCGGGGGGGAACGTCGGGGAGCTGTTTTTT
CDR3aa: CASSLRLAGGNVGELFF

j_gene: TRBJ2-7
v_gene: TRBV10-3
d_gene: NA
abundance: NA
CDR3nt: TGTGCCATCAGTCCCGGGACCGATGTAAACGAGCAGTACTTC
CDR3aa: CAISPGTDVNEQYF

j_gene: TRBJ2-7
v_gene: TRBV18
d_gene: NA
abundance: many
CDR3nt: TGTGCCAGCTCACCACCTAGCCGCGAGCAGTACTTC
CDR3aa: CASSPPSREQYF

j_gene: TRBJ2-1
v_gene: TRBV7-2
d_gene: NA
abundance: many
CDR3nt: TGTGCCAGCAGGTTTTCGACAGAGAACAATGAGCAGTTCTTC
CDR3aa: CASRFSTENNEQFF

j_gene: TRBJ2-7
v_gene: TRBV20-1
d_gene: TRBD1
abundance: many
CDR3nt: TGCAGTAAACCAAACAGGGGGCTCTACGAGCAGTACTTC
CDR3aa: CSKPNRGLYEQYF

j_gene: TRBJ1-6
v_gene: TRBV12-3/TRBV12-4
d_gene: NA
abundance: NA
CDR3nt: TGTGCCAGCAGTTCCCGAGAGGTATCACCCCTCCACTTT
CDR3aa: CASSSREVSPLHF

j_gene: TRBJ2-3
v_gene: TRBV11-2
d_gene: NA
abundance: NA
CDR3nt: TGTGCCAGCAGCTCTCCCAGGGGACTCCCGGGAAATACGCAGTATTTT
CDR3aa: CASSSPRGLPGNTQYF

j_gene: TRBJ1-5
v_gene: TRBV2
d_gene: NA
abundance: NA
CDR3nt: TGTGCCAGCAGTGGGGTATTCCCGGATAGCAATCAGCCCCAGCATTTT
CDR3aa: CASSGVFPDSNQPQHF

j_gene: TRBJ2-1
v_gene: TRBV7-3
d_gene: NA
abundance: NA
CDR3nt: TGTGCCAGCAGCATAGGAAGGGTCCTGGGGAATGAGCAGTTCTTC
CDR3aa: CASSIGRVLGNEQFF

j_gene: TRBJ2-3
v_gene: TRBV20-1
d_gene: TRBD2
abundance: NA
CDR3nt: TGCAGTGCGTCCACGGCGGGACTAGCAGATACGCAGTATTTT
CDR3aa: CSASTAGLADTQYF

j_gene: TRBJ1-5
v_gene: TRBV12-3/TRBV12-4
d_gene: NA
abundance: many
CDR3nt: TGTGCCAGCAGTGACGTTACAGGCTCTAGCAATCAGCCCCAGCATTTT
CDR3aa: CASSDVTGSSNQPQHF

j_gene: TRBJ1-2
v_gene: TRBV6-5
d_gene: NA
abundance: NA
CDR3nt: TGTGCCAGCAGGACCCTGACCTATGGCTACACCTTC
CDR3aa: CASRTLTYGYTF

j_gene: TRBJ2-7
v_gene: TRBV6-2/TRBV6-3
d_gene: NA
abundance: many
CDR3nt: TGTGCCAGCAAAGGGTTCCACGAGCAGTACTTC
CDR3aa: CASKGFHEQYF

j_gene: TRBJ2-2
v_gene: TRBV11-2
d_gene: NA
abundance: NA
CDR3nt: TGTGCCAGCAGCTTCCCATATAGGGGGACCGGGGAGCTGTTTTTT
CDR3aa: CASSFPYRGTGELFF

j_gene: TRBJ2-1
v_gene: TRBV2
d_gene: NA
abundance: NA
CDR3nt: TGTGCCAGCTTTCCGGACACCTACAATGAGCAGTTCTTC
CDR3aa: CASFPDTYNEQFF

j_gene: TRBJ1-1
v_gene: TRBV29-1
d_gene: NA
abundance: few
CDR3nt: TGCAGCGTTGAAGATCCGCGGACGGGGAACACTGAAGCTTTCTTT
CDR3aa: CSVEDPRTGNTEAFF

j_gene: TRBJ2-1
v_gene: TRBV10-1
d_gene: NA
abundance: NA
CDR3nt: TGCGCCAGTCAGCCGGGTTCCGACAATGAGCAGTTCTTC
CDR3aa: CASQPGSDNEQFF

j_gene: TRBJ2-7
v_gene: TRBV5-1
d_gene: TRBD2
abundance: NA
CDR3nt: TGCGCCAGCAGCTGGACGGGGACTAGCGGGAGCATCCCTTACGAGCAGTACTTC
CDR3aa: CASSWTGTSGSIPYEQYF